This TCR beta chain was sequenced in a study of T-cell reconstitution after alpha-beta-depleted transplantation in children. Unique molecular identifiers were incorporated when the TCRbeta library was constructed. A single record per CDR3 protein comes from TCRdb applying MiXCR to the PCR reads. The sample has about 540,000 distinct CDR3 sequences; approximately 20% are singletons. Trimming took 3 bases from V and 6 from J, leaving 15 bases between them. This CDR3 is 14 amino acids long. This clonotype was seen more than once but under ten times. The TCR originated in a human donor who donated a stem cell graft to a child with acute lymphoblastic leukemia. This specimen was PBMCs from the stem cell graft donor, taken from the stem cell graft. The chain links TRBV12-3 or TRBV12-4 to TRBJ2-7; D possibly uses TRBD1 or TRBD2 (6 bases each). The CDR3 DNA follows: TGTGCCAGCAGTTTTTGGGGCGGAGGGGGCGAGCAGTACTTC. Its protein product is CASSFWGGGGEQYF.